The clone carrying this T cell receptor beta chain appeared many times. No antigen is known for it. Breast cancer patients provided tissue from their axillary draining lymph nodes. The data derive from a study of breast tumors, draining lymph nodes, adjacent tissues. Using its own MiXCR run on the multiplex PCR reads, TCRdb lists one record per CDR3 protein. The sample has 150,000 or so distinct CDR3 sequences, 33% seen once. General study points: Tumor repertoires ranked between lymph nodes and nontumor tissue in diversity, with V and J gene preferences.

This sequence was found in a female donor with breast cancer. Some clones in this sample may be carry-over from other donors' samples. The material sequenced was axillary lymph node tissue.

The CDR3 loop is CASSLGGFSGANVLTF. CDR3 coding DNA: TGTGCCAGCAGCCTAGGGGGTTTCTCTGGGGCCAACGTCCTGACTTTC. The chain couples TRBV4-2 to TRBJ2-6, with a tentative D call TRBD1 (6 bases). The germline gives CDR1 LGHNA, CDR2 YNFKEQ. Between the trimmed V and J ends, which lost 4 bases and 0 bases, there was a span of 10 bases. CDR3 size: 16 residues.